The present entry profiles one T cell receptor (beta chain) with its context. This clone showed up just once. No antigen is known for it. There are no base qualities to consult, and no much larger clone falls within one base. CDR1 SGHNT and CDR2 YYREEE are derived from the germline V gene (reference sequence). Its CDR3 holds 15 amino acids, cysteine through phenylalanine. Left in the record is the CDR3 DNA by itself, 45 bases read in frame from the first base. V sheds 2 bases and J sheds 4 bases, leaving 15 bases between their ends. This sample is drawn from a study of cytomegalovirus exposure and HLA in healthy donors (dated by TCRdb to the late 2010s). In the study overall: An earlier analysis of roughly 500 of the donors reported 250 to 300 Gb of sequence data and some 120 million unique TCR beta sequences from 150 million to 200 million T cells. About 280 gigabases of sequencing data and 70 million to 95 million unique TCR sequences made up an early release that covered some 640 HLA-typed donors. Of the 300 to 500 genotyped donors, over 80% were placed in the genetic ancestry cluster associated with self-reported Caucasian donors. The aim of the study was to test whether cataloging public T cell receptors could identify signatures of past pathogen exposure. Using immunosequencing, the study profiled T cell repertoires from fewer than 700 subjects and related those repertoires to cytomegalovirus serostatus. A separate validation cohort of 90 to 150 different subjects was used in addition to the approximately 610-subject first cohort. High-throughput TCR immunosequencing, statistical association of individual TCRs with disease status, and machine learning were combined to predict cytomegalovirus infection status. To study patterns of TCR occurrence, a later analysis re-analyzed previously published TCR beta repertoires from several hundred donors and added high-resolution HLA genotyping. Rather than drawing on any new phenotypic data, the later analysis identified candidate immune exposures from TCR beta sequences and the way those sequences occurred across donors. An earlier analysis of around 540 of the donors applied high-throughput TCR beta sequencing to assess whether each TCR beta V gene segment acted as functional or pseudogenic. Donor age, sex, ethnicity and CMV serostatus were collected together with the repertoire data. In a later genetic analysis, genome-wide SNP genotypes for about 55% of the roughly 700 donors were used, and that subset was treated as a discovery cohort. All discovery cohort repertoires had been generated using a single sequencing platform. HLA typing included class I and class II loci at four-digit resolution. The number of typed donors differed by locus: roughly 620-630 for A, B, C, DRB1 and DQB1; some 500 for DQA1; 600 to 610 for DPA1; and some 450 for DPB1. Four or five DR-DQ haplotypes were treated as single units for association and clustering because of strong linkage in the cohort. Among about 400 genotyped donors of the cohort, an average of about 220,000 unique TCR beta nucleotide sequences was sequenced per donor, of which about 19% were non-productive. The investigation overall reported the following: In a later analysis, TCR association rates were found to vary across HLA loci, with the most associated TCRs seen for DRB1 alleles and the fewest for HLA-C alleles. In both the original and validation cohorts, the classifier was reported to diagnose cytomegalovirus status with high specificity and sensitivity. Roughly uniform sequencing depth across donors was assumed in presence/absence analyses, although this assumption may not hold. The cohort was sequenced for TCR beta chains only, and without alpha or paired-chain data the features that could be detected were limited. A later analysis found that most CMV-associated TCR beta chains appeared HLA-restricted, with HLA associations seemingly driven largely by CMV exposure. Because the 87-base-pair reads could not distinguish some IMGT-functional V segments, including TRBV6-2 and TRBV6-3, those segments were excluded. Most TCR sequences were seen in very few donors, while some public TCRs were found in many individuals. About 17 rarely observed V segments, including chromosome 9 orphons, were excluded from the earlier analysis of approximately 500 of the donors because counts were too low. An earlier analysis of approximately 590 of the donors showed that most TCR beta V segments appeared in productive rearrangements either about 90% or about 30% of the time, which broadly matched IMGT annotations. The study gave a list of around 170 TCR beta chains associated with cytomegalovirus. Assigning TCR associations to individual alleles was difficult when HLA alleles, especially DR and DQ, strongly co-occurred. Three of the identified cytomegalovirus-associated TCR beta chains were confirmed in vitro to be specific for cytomegalovirus antigens. A cluster of highly shared sequence variants was judged likely to be a technical artifact of the sequencing pipeline. A later analysis found that HLA-associated TCR beta chains were more clonally expanded and had lower generation probabilities than equally common non-associated chains. Specific HLA alleles were associated with some 15,000 TCR beta sequences at a false discovery rate of 0.05 in a later analysis. A later analysis reported that several top co-occurrence clusters appeared linked to parvovirus B19, influenza, CMV and Epstein-Barr virus. Linkage disequilibrium might explain the correlated functional status among segregating V segments, but an unknown experimental factor could not be excluded. The only immune exposure information available for the cohort was CMV serostatus. The authors suggested that the approach could potentially be extended to other disease states and immunological phenotypes. A further reported finding was that TCR beta sequences accurately predicted the HLA-A and HLA-B alleles for most subjects in the first cohort. An association between a missense DCLRE1C variant and V-gene and J-gene trimming of TCR beta chains was found in a later genetic analysis and replicated in an independent cohort. Compared with the approximately 600-donor mean, donors in an Asian-associated ancestry cluster had fewer N-insertions in productive TCRs, according to a later genetic analysis. Because HLA typing was unavailable for some donors at each locus, only the typed subset was used in association tests.

Library prep was done by the immunoSEQ multiplex PCR assay. The multiplex PCR relied on a mix of 60 forward primers for TCR Vbeta segments and 13 reverse primers for TCR Jbeta segments. A multiplex PCR assay on genomic DNA amplified the CDR3 region of rearranged TCR beta genes. On the Illumina HiSeq System, the amplified TCR beta libraries were sequenced as 87-base-pair reads. Turning to the authors' computational methods: In a later analysis, some 80 million unique TCR beta chains were counted across the roughly 700 repertoires, and approximately 11 million of these chains were shared by at least two donors. Raw reads were error-corrected and collapsed into unique sequences with a nearest-neighbor algorithm that merged closely related sequences to remove PCR and sequencing errors. V, D and J gene segments were assigned by aligning CDR3 sequences to IMGT reference sequences. For a sequence to be retained, at least a six-nucleotide match to both a V gene segment and a J gene segment was required. A rearrangement was called productive if the CDR3 had no stop codons and remained in frame with V and J, and every other rearrangement was called non-productive. CDR3 was defined according to IMGT convention as the region running from the second conserved V-encoded cysteine to the conserved J-encoded phenylalanine. In an earlier analysis of more than 550 of the donors, sequences lacking an unambiguous match to a single V gene segment were excluded. In an earlier analysis of approximately 500 of the donors, a V segment was called functional when productive rearrangements were above 56.7%, and segregating when the standard deviation between donors exceeded 5%. A statistical classification framework was developed to diagnose cytomegalovirus status using the catalog of TCR beta chain sequences. A later analysis assigned V and J genes by comparing TCR nucleotide sequences with IMGT/GENE-DB human TR gene sequences. In a later analysis, CDR3 sequences and most-parsimonious VDJ recombination scenarios were assigned using the TCRdist pipeline. In a later analysis, every TCR beta chain was defined by the combination of its CDR3 amino acid sequence and its V-gene family, and reads without a unique V-gene family were dropped. A later analysis removed 592 highly shared, low-generation-probability nucleotide sequences to deal with suspected cross-contamination and a sequencing artifact. In a later analysis, a clonal expansion index was calculated for each public chain from normalized within-repertoire ranks of inferred template counts. A later analysis computed generation probabilities with a VDJ recombination model fitted to out-of-frame rearrangements, and checked the results against IGoR. A later analysis scored TCR-TCR, TCR-HLA and TCR-CMV co-occurrence with hypergeometric tests, applying a repertoire-size bias correction to TCR pairs. To estimate false discovery rates, a later analysis permuted the HLA or CMV assignments 20 times. In a later analysis, co-occurring TCRs were grouped with DBSCAN, and TCRdist sequence similarity was added when clustering was performed within HLA-allele-positive subsets. Repertoires with fewer than 30,000 or more than 120,000 public chains were left out of co-occurrence clustering, as were five repertoires with anomalous nucleotide sharing. As stored in TCRdb, this immuneACCESS dataset retains in-frame rearrangements with V and J assigned. A fraction of the clones does not appear; measured against another copy, unresolved V genes explain less than half of the discrepancy, and the remainder lacks a known reason. V and J calls and clone size are given by that table; D and trimming were obtained from the DNA. The sample contains roughly 140,000 clones, around 77% of them found a single time. The ten largest clones take up 4.9% of the sample.

The cohort consisted of some 670 healthy bone marrow donors. At the time of sampling, all cohort members were nominally healthy, though unrecorded immune exposures were likely present. The donor tested CMV seronegative, placing the donor among the 350 to 400 seronegative members of the cohort. A peripheral blood sample was provided by each donor, and peripheral blood mononuclear cells were used for TCR beta sequencing. The Qiagen DNeasy Blood Extraction Kit was used to extract genomic DNA from the blood cell samples. The clonotype originates from a woman between 45 and 65 years old in good health and CMV-seronegative. Specimen: PBMCs. The chain joins TRBV5-4 to TRBJ2-5; the D region possibly corresponds to TRBD1 (5 bases align). The encoded CDR3 is CASSLSVYRRETQYF. The DNA sequence is as follows: TGTGCCAGCAGCTTATCCGTGTACAGGAGAGAGACCCAGTACTTC.